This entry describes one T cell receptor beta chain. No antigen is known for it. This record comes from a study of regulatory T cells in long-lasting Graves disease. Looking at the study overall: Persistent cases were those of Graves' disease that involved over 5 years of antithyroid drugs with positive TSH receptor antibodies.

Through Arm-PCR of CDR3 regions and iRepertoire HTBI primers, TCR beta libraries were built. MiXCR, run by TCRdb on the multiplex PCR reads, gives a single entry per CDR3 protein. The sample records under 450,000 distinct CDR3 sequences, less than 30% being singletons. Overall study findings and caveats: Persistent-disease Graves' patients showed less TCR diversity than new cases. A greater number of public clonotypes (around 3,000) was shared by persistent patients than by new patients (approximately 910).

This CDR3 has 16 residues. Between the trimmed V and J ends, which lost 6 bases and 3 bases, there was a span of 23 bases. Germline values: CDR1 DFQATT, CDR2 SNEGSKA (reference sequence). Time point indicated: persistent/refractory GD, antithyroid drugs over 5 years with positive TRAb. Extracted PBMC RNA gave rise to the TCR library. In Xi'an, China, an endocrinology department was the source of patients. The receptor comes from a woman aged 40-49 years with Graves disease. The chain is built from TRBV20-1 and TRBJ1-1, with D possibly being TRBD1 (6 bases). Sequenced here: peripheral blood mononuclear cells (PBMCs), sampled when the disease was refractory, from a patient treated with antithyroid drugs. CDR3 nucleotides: TGCAGTGCCCCCGTCAGAGGGGGGCCCCGGTACACTGAAGCTTTCTTT. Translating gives CSAPVRGGPRYTEAFF.